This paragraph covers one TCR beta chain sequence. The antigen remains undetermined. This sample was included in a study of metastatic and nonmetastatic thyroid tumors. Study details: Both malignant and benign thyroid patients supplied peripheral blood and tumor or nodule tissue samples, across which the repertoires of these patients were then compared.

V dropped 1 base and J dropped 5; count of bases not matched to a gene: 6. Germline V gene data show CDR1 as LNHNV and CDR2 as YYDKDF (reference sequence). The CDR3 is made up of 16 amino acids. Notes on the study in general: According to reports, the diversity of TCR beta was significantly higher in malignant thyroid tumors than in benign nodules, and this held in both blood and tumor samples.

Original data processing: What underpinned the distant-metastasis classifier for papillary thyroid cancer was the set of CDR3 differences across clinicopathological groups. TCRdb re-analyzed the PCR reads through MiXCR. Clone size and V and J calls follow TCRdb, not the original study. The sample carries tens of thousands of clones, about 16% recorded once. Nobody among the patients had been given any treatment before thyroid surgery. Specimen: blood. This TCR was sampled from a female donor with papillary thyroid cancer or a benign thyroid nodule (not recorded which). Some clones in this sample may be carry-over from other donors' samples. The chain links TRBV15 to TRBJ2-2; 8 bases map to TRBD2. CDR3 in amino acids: CATSRVPSSGTGELFF. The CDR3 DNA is TGTGCCACCAGCAGAGTCCCTTCTAGCGGGACCGGGGAGCTGTTTTTT.